This is a list of T cell receptor beta chains from one sample in a study of metastatic and nonmetastatic thyroid tumors. TCRdb reanalyzed the PCR reads with MiXCR. In the table there are 30,000 to 35,000 clones, about a sixth of which are singletons. Sequenced input: blood. The receptors here all came from a female donor with papillary thyroid cancer or a benign thyroid nodule (not recorded which). Some clones in this sample may be carry-over from other donors' samples. Each CDR3 is given with its conserved first and last residue. The D gene is left open where the match is weak. Only some rows state a clone size, as once, few, many or a class for expanded clones.

>TRBV5-1|NA|many|TRBJ2-4
TGCGCCAGCAGCCCTAATGTGGGGACGACCAAAAACATTCAGTACTTC
CASSPNVGTTKNIQYF
>TRBV29-1|NA|many|TRBJ1-1
TGCAGCGTTGTCGCCCGACAGTCGAACACTGAAGCTTTCTTT
CSVVARQSNTEAFF
>TRBV18|NA|many|TRBJ2-1
TGTGCCAGCTCACCCCGGGGAGGAGGGAAGTTCGATGAGCAGTTCTTC
CASSPRGGGKFDEQFF
>TRBV19|NA|many|TRBJ1-4
TGTGCCAGTAAGGTCACAGTAACTAATGAAAAACTGTTTTTT
CASKVTVTNEKLFF
>TRBV28|NA|NA|TRBJ1-6
TGTGCCAGCAGTGACTCCATCCCGGGGGACTTCCACTTT
CASSDSIPGDFHF
>TRBV4-1|TRBD1|many|TRBJ1-4
TGCGCCAGCTCCCCGCAGGGGGCAGAGGAAAAACTGTTTTTT
CASSPQGAEEKLFF
>TRBV30|NA|many|TRBJ1-6
TGTGCCTGGAGTGTGTTGAATGGGAATTCACCCCTCCACTTT
CAWSVLNGNSPLHF
>TRBV9|NA|many|TRBJ1-3
TGTGCCAGCAGCGACCCGACAGGCCGAAGCTCTGGAAACACCATATATTTT
CASSDPTGRSSGNTIYF
>TRBV9|NA|many|TRBJ2-6
TGTGCCAGCAGCCCCCGGGGCAGGGAGGAGTCTGGGGCCAACGTCCTGACTTTC
CASSPRGREESGANVLTF
>TRBV18|NA|NA|TRBJ1-4
TGTGCCAGCTCACTTTCCGGGACGGGCAGCGAAAAACTGTTTTTT
CASSLSGTGSEKLFF